Listed here is a single T cell receptor (beta chain). This clone has more than one count but fewer than ten. Its antigen remains undetermined. The record has no base qualities; no much larger clone is one base away. Receptor amplification or capture employed the immunoSEQ multiplex PCR assay. For the multiplex PCR, a mixture combining 60 forward primers for TCR Vbeta segments and 13 reverse primers for TCR Jbeta segments was used. A multiplex PCR assay on genomic DNA amplified the CDR3 region of rearranged TCR beta genes. On the Illumina HiSeq System, the amplified TCR beta libraries were sequenced as 87-base-pair reads. In the authors' own workflow: A later analysis tallied some 79 million unique TCR beta chains across the approximately 670 repertoires, and about 12 million of those chains were shared by two or more donors. Raw reads were error-corrected and collapsed into unique sequences with a nearest-neighbor algorithm that merged closely related sequences to remove PCR and sequencing errors. V, D and J gene segments were assigned by aligning CDR3 sequences to IMGT reference sequences. Each retained sequence needed at least a six-nucleotide match to both a V gene segment and a J gene segment. Rearrangements were classified as productive when the CDR3 lacked stop codons and remained in frame with V and J, and all other rearrangements were classified as non-productive. CDR3 was defined according to IMGT convention as the region running from the second conserved V-encoded cysteine to the conserved J-encoded phenylalanine. In an earlier analysis of roughly 580 of the donors, sequences lacking an unambiguous match to a single V gene segment were excluded. In an earlier analysis of 587 of the donors, a V segment was called functional when productive rearrangements were above 56.7%, and segregating when the standard deviation between donors exceeded 5%. A statistical classification framework was built for diagnosing cytomegalovirus status from the catalog of TCR beta chain sequences. A later analysis assigned V and J genes by comparing TCR nucleotide sequences with IMGT/GENE-DB human TR gene sequences. In a later analysis, CDR3 sequences and most-parsimonious VDJ recombination scenarios were assigned using the TCRdist pipeline. In a later analysis, each TCR beta chain was defined by its CDR3 amino acid sequence together with its V-gene family, and reads without a unique V-gene family were excluded. In a later analysis, around 650 highly shared, low-generation-probability nucleotide sequences were removed to address suspected cross-contamination and a sequencing artifact. In a later analysis, a clonal expansion index was calculated for each public chain from normalized within-repertoire ranks of inferred template counts. In a later analysis, generation probabilities were computed with a VDJ recombination model fitted to out-of-frame rearrangements, and the resulting probabilities were checked against IGoR. A later analysis scored TCR-TCR, TCR-HLA and TCR-CMV co-occurrence with hypergeometric tests, applying a repertoire-size bias correction to TCR pairs. In a later analysis, false discovery rates were estimated by permuting HLA or CMV assignments 20 times. In a later analysis, co-occurring TCRs were grouped with DBSCAN, and TCRdist sequence similarity was added when clustering was performed within HLA-allele-positive subsets. Co-occurrence clustering excluded repertoires with fewer than 30,000 or more than 120,000 public chains, plus five with anomalous nucleotide sharing. TCRdb holds this immuneACCESS table with in-frame rearrangements only. Some clones are missing; in checked studies, unresolved V genes explain under half, and the rest has no known cause. V, J and clone size reflect that table, while D and trimming were determined from the DNA. Within this sample are some 120,000 clones, with around 8.5% of them counted one time only. The top ten clonotypes cover 5.5% of the sample.

In total, over 600 healthy bone marrow donors made up the cohort. At the time of sampling, every cohort member was nominally healthy, though immune exposures that went unrecorded were likely present. The donor was CMV seronegative and belonged to the group of around 400 seronegative cohort members. Every donor gave a peripheral blood sample, and the peripheral blood mononuclear cells from that sample were used for TCR beta sequencing. The Qiagen DNeasy Blood Extraction Kit was used to extract genomic DNA from the blood cell samples. This entry comes from a study of cytomegalovirus exposure and HLA in healthy donors (dated by TCRdb to about 2017). About the study as a whole: An earlier analysis of several hundred of the donors reported approximately 300 Gb of sequence data and 117 million unique TCR beta sequences obtained from around 170 million T cells. An early release covering roughly 640 HLA-typed donors comprised approximately 300 gigabases of sequencing data and around 85 million unique TCR sequences. Of the 350 to 450 genotyped donors, 81% fell in the genetic ancestry cluster associated with self-reported Caucasian donors. The aim of the study was to test whether cataloging public T cell receptors could identify signatures of past pathogen exposure. Using immunosequencing, the study profiled T cell repertoires from approximately 700 subjects and related those repertoires to cytomegalovirus serostatus. Besides the first cohort of approximately 670 subjects, a separate validation cohort made up of over 100 different subjects was used. The study combined high-throughput TCR immunosequencing, statistical association of individual TCRs with disease status, and machine learning to predict cytomegalovirus infection status. A later analysis re-examined previously published TCR beta repertoires from more than 650 donors and added high-resolution HLA genotyping to investigate patterns of TCR occurrence. In the later analysis, no new phenotypic data were used to find candidate immune exposures; instead, reliance was placed on TCR beta sequences and their occurrence across donors. To decide whether each TCR beta V gene segment behaved as functional or pseudogenic, an earlier analysis of fewer than 750 of the donors relied on high-throughput TCR beta sequencing. Donor age, sex, ethnicity and CMV serostatus were compiled alongside the repertoire data. A later genetic analysis used genome-wide SNP genotypes for about 60% of the roughly 670 donors, treating that subset as a discovery cohort. Every discovery cohort repertoire had been produced on one sequencing platform. HLA typing included class I and class II loci at four-digit resolution. The number of typed donors differed by locus: about 629-630 for A, B, C, DRB1 and DQB1; approximately 540 for DQA1; about 600 for DPA1; and some 470 for DPB1. Because of strong linkage in the cohort, roughly five DR-DQ haplotypes were treated as single units for association and clustering. Among some 400 genotyped donors of the cohort, an average of around 250,000 unique TCR beta nucleotide sequences was sequenced per donor, of which about 19% were non-productive. Summary of the overall study and its limitations: In an earlier analysis of 500 to 650 of the donors, most TCR beta V segments appeared in productive rearrangements about 87% or about 30% of the time, broadly matching IMGT annotations. The classifier was reported to diagnose cytomegalovirus status with high specificity and sensitivity in both the original cohort and the validation cohort. Linkage disequilibrium might explain the correlated functional status among segregating V segments, but an unknown experimental factor could not be excluded. A later analysis found that most CMV-associated TCR beta chains appeared HLA-restricted, with HLA associations seemingly driven largely by CMV exposure. In a later analysis, HLA-associated TCR beta chains were found to be more clonally expanded and to have lower generation probabilities than equally common non-associated chains. A later genetic analysis reported fewer N-insertions in productive TCRs among donors in an Asian-associated ancestry cluster than the roughly 670-donor mean. The authors suggested that the approach could potentially be generalized to other disease states and immunological phenotypes. In a later analysis, several top co-occurrence clusters were reported to appear linked to parvovirus B19, influenza, CMV and Epstein-Barr virus. Sequencing depth was assumed to be roughly uniform across donors in the presence/absence analyses, though that assumption may not hold. A later analysis associated 16,951 TCR beta sequences with specific HLA alleles at a false discovery rate of 0.05. CMV serostatus was the only immune exposure information available for the cohort. Roughly 15 rarely observed V segments, including chromosome 9 orphons, were excluded from the earlier analysis of about 500 of the donors because counts were too low. In vitro tests confirmed that a few of the cytomegalovirus-associated TCR beta chains recognize cytomegalovirus antigens. In a later analysis, the rate of TCR association differed among HLA loci, with DRB1 alleles having the most associated TCRs and HLA-C alleles having the fewest. A further reported finding was that TCR beta sequences accurately predicted the HLA-A and HLA-B alleles for most subjects in the first cohort. In the study, 150 to 200 TCR beta chains were listed as associated with cytomegalovirus. When HLA alleles, especially DR and DQ, strongly co-occurred, TCR associations were difficult to assign to individual alleles. The sequencing pipeline was judged likely to have produced a cluster of highly shared sequence variants as a technical artifact. Only TCR beta chains were sequenced in this cohort, and the absence of alpha or paired-chain data limited detectable features. HLA typing was unavailable for some donors at each locus, so association tests used only the typed subset. An association between a missense DCLRE1C variant and V-gene and J-gene trimming of TCR beta chains was found in a later genetic analysis and replicated in an independent cohort. Across donors, most TCR sequences were observed very rarely, whereas some public TCRs were present in many individuals.

This sequence originates from a man aged 35 to 55 in good health and CMV-seronegative. The sequencing input was PBMCs.

DNA sequence: TGCGCCAGCAGTGACAGGCCTCCCTACAATGAGCAGTTCTTC. Translation gives CASSDRPPYNEQFF. The chain was built from TRBV10-1 and TRBJ2-1, with the D gene uncertain. The junction shows trimming of 3 bases on V and 2 bases on J, plus 8 bases between the germline ends. The germline V gene (reference sequence) provides CDR1 WNHNN and CDR2 SYGVQD. The CDR3 spans 14 residues, from the cysteine through the phenylalanine. Here the CDR3 DNA is all that survives: 42 bases in frame from base 1.